This record covers a single TCR beta chain. As yet, its antigen is unknown. The data were obtained in a study of cytomegalovirus exposure and HLA in healthy donors. General observations from the study: A later analysis found first-cohort TCR clusters tended to co-occur in the 120 validation repertoires.

Germline V CDR1 and CDR2: SGHVS, FQNEAQ. The CDR3 is 14 residues long. With 3 bases removed from V and 1 base from J, the gap between germline ends came to 10 bases. TCRdb's table, derived via immunoSEQ multiplex PCR, lists solely in-frame clones and lacks some. The sample contains under 85,000 clones, about 91% of which appear only once. Donors came from a validation cohort of 90 to 150 subjects, distinct from the first 666-subject cohort. The sequenced material came from PBMCs. This clonotype originated in a man younger than 30 in good health and CMV-seropositive. V gene TRBV7-8 combines with J gene TRBJ2-7, with a tentative D call TRBD1 (5 bases). The CDR3 DNA sequence: TGTGCCAGCAGCTTGACAGTGGGGTCCTACGAGCAGTACTTC. The encoded protein is CASSLTVGSYEQYF.